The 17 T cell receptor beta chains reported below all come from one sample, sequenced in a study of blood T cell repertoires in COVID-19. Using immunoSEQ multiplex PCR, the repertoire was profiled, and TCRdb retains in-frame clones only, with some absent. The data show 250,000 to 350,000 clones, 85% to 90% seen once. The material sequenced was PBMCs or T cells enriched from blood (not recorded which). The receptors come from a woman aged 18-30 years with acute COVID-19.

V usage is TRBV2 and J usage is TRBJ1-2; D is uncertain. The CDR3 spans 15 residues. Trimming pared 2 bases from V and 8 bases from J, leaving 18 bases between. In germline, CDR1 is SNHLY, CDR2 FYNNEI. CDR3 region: CASSEHRSTPMGYTF. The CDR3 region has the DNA TGTGCCAGCAGTGAACACCGGTCAACCCCTATGGGCTACACCTTC.

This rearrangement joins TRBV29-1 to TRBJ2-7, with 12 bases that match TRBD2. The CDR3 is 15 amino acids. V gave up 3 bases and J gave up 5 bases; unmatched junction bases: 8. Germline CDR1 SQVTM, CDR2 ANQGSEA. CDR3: CSVEALAGGVDEQYF. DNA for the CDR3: TGCAGCGTTGAGGCTCTAGCGGGAGGGGTGGACGAGCAGTACTTC.

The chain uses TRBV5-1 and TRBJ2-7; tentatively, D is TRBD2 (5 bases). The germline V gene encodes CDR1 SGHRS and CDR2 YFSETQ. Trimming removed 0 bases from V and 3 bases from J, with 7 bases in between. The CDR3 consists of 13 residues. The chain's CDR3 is CASSLERDYEQYF. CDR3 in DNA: TGCGCCAGCAGCTTGGAACGGGACTACGAGCAGTACTTC.

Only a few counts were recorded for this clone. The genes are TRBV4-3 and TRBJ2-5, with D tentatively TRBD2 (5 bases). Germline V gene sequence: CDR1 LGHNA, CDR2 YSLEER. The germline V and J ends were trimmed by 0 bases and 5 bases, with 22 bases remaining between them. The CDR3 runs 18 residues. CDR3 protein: CASSQDSSSPRRGETQYF. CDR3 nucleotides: TGCGCCAGCAGCCAAGACAGTTCCAGCCCCCGGCGCGGGGAGACCCAGTACTTC.

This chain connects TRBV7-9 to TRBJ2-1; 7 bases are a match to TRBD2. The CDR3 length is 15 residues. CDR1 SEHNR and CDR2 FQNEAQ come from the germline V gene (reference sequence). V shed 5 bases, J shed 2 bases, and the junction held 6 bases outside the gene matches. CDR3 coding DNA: TGTGCCAGCAGCCACGGACTAGGGACCTACAATGAGCAGTTCTTC. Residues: CASSHGLGTYNEQFF.

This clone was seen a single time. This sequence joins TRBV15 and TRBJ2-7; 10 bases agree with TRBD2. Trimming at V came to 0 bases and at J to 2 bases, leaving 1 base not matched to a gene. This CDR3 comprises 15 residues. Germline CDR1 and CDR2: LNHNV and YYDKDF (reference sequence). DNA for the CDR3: TGTGCCACCAGCAGAGATACTAGCGGGACCTACGAGCAGTACTTC. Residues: CATSRDTSGTYEQYF.

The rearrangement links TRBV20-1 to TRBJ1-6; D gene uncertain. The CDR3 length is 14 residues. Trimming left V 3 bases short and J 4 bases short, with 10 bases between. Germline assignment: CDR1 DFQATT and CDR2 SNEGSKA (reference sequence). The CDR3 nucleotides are TGCAGTGCTAGTCCAGGCCTTTATAATTCACCCCTCCACTTT. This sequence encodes CSASPGLYNSPLHF.

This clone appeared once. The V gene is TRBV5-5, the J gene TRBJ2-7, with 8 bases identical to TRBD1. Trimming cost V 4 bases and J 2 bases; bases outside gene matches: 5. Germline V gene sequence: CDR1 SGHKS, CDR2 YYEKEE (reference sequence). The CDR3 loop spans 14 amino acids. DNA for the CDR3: TGTGCCAGCAGCCTCTGGACAGGGCCCTACGAGCAGTACTTC. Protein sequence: CASSLWTGPYEQYF.

CDR3 protein: CASSPSAGGFSDTQYF. DNA of the CDR3: TGTGCCAGCAGCCCAAGCGCGGGTGGTTTCTCAGATACGCAGTATTTT. V usage is TRBV5-8 and J usage is TRBJ2-3; D might be TRBD2 (5 bases). CDR3 size: 16 residues. Trimming shortened V by 4 bases and J by 4 bases, and 19 bases separated the two germline ends. CDR1 SGHTS and CDR2 YDEGEE come from the germline V gene.

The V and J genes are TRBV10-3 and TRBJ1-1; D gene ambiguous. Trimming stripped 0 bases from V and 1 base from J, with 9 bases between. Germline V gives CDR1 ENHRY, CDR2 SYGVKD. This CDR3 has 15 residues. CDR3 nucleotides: TGTGCCATCAGTGAGTCGAGCGGGAAGAACACTGAAGCTTTCTTT. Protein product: CAISESSGKNTEAFF.

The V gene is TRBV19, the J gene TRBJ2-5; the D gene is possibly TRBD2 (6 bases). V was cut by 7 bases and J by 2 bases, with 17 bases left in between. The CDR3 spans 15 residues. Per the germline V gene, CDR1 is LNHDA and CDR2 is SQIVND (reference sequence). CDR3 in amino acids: CASKPAGTQQETQYF. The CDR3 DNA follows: TGTGCCAGTAAACCGGCGGGGACCCAGCAAGAGACCCAGTACTTC.

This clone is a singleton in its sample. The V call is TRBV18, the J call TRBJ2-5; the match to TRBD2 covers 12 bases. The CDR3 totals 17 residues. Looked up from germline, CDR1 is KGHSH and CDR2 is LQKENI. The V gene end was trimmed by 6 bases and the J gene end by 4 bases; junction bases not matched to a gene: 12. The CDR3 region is CASSPTPTSGSAETQYF. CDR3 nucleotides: TGTGCCAGCTCCCCTACCCCGACTAGCGGGAGCGCAGAGACCCAGTACTTC.

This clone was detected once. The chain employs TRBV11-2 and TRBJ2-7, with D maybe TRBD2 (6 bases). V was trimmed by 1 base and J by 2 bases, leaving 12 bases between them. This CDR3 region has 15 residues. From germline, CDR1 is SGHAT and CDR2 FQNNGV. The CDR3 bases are TGTGCCAGCAGCTTAGTTTGGCGGGATACCTACGAGCAGTACTTC. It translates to CASSLVWRDTYEQYF.

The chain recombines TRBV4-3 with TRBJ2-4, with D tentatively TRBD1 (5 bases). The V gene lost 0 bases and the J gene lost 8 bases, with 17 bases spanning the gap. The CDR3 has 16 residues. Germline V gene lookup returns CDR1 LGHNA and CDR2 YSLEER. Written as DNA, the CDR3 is TGCGCCAGCAGCCAAGATGGTCGGCAGGGCAGGGACATTCAGTACTTC. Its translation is CASSQDGRQGRDIQYF.

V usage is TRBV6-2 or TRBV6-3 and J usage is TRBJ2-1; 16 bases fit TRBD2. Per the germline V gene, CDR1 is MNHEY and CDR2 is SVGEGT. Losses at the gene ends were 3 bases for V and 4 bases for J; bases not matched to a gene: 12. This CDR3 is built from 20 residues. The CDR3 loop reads CASSYDPGLAGGPLYNEQFF. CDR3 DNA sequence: TGTGCCAGCAGTTATGACCCGGGACTAGCGGGAGGGCCCCTTTACAATGAGCAGTTCTTC.

CDR3 region: CASSPMDSYGYTF. The CDR3, as DNA: TGTGCCAGCAGCCCCATGGACAGCTATGGCTACACCTTC. The chain uses TRBV28 and TRBJ1-2; a weak D match, TRBD1 (6 bases). Trimming stripped 6 bases from V and 4 bases from J, with 12 bases between. The CDR3 runs to 13 residues. Germline loops: CDR1 MDHEN, CDR2 SYDVKM.

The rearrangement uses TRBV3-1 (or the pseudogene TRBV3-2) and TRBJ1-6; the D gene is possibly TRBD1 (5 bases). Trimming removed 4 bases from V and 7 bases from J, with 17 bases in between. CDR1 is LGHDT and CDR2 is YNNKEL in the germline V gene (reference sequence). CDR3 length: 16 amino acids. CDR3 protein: CASSPLSGEGNSPLHF. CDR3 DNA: TGTGCCAGCAGCCCATTATCGGGGGAAGGGAATTCACCCCTCCACTTT.